Presented here are 8 T cell receptor beta chains from one specimen sequenced in a study of T-cell reconstitution after alpha-beta-depleted transplantation in children (dated by TCRdb to the mid-2010s). Receptor amplification or capture employed PCR. The sample was run on an Illumina HiSeq 2500. TCR libraries were prepared with molecular barcoding, using unique molecular identifiers to normalize TCRbeta repertoire quantification. TCRdb passed the public sequencing reads through fastp at Q25 and MiXCR, retaining productive beta sequences. Each CDR3 protein appears once, grouped with its most common genes and DNA. In all, the sample holds approximately 390,000 distinct CDR3 sequences, and 11% of those were seen once. The top ten hold 4.5% to 6% of the sample. This material consisted of PBMCs from the stem cell graft donor, taken from the stem cell graft. The receptors here all came from a human donor who donated a stem cell graft to a child with acute myeloid leukemia.

This clonotype was found a few times. The gene calls are TRBV24-1 and TRBJ2-1; 9 nucleotides align to TRBD1. The junction had 9 bases not matched to a gene; V was cut back by 4 bases and J by 9 bases. The CDR3 length is 15 residues. Per the germline V gene, CDR1 is KGHDR and CDR2 is SFDVKD. In nucleotides, the CDR3 is TGTGCCACCAGTGACTCCCGGACAGGGGATACTGAGCAGTTCTTC. Protein: CATSDSRTGDTEQFF.

The chain uses TRBV3-1 and TRBJ1-2; 11 bases map to TRBD1. From germline, CDR1 is LGHDT and CDR2 YNNKEL (reference sequence). The CDR3 totals 18 residues. V shed 3 bases, J shed 0 bases, and the junction held 9 bases outside the gene matches. The CDR3 loop reads CASSHRDRGEFTNYGYTF. The DNA of the CDR3 is TGTGCCAGCAGCCATCGGGACAGGGGGGAGTTTACTAACTATGGCTACACCTTC.

The chain uses TRBV20-1 and TRBJ2-1; 13 nucleotides agree with TRBD2. The J segment lost 7 bases and the V segment lost 6 bases, leaving 6 bases of the junction unmatched. Per the germline V gene, CDR1 is DFQATT and CDR2 is SNEGSKA (reference sequence). The CDR3 has 14 residues. The CDR3: CSATGTSGTNEQFF. Written as DNA, the CDR3 is TGCAGTGCCACCGGGACTAGCGGGACAAATGAGCAGTTCTTC.

This clonotype has just a few counts. The chain employs TRBV6-5 and TRBJ1-3; maybe TRBD1 (5 bases). The CDR3 runs to 17 residues. Trimming removed 6 bases from V and 4 bases from J, with 22 bases in between. Germline V CDR1 and CDR2: MNHEY, SVGAGI. The CDR3 coding sequence is TGTGCCAGCAGCCCCGGGTGGGACCGAGGAAGAGGAAACACCATATATTTT. Residues: CASSPGWDRGRGNTIYF.

The chain recombines TRBV5-1 with TRBJ1-6, with a weak D call TRBD1 (6 bases). The CDR3 loop spans 16 amino acids. CDR1 and CDR2 (germline): SGHRS, YFSETQ. The ends were cut back, 6 bases at V and 0 bases at J, with 13 bases in the middle. CDR3 loop: CASTAGENSYNSPLHF. The CDR3 bases are TGCGCCAGCACTGCAGGGGAAAACTCCTATAATTCACCCCTCCACTTT.

This clonotype was counted only a few times. The chain links TRBV5-1 to TRBJ1-1; TRBD1 agrees at 9 bases. V shed 4 bases and J 7 bases; nucleotides not matched to a gene: 8. Germline V CDR1 and CDR2: SGHRS, YFSETQ. CDR3 length equals 14 residues. The CDR3 region has the DNA TGCGCCAGCAGCCACCGGACAGGGGATGTTGAAGCTTTCTTT. It encodes CASSHRTGDVEAFF.

This clonotype was picked up many times. This rearrangement joins TRBV5-1 to TRBJ1-3; no definite D call. The V end lost 0 bases, the J end lost 0 bases, and 7 bases lay between the germline ends. Germline V gene lookup returns CDR1 SGHRS and CDR2 YFSETQ. The CDR3 loop spans 15 amino acids. Here the CDR3 reads CASSLGRSSGNTIYF. CDR3 DNA sequence: TGCGCCAGCAGCTTGGGCAGGAGCTCTGGAAACACCATATATTTT.

This clonotype showed up just a few times. The chain uses TRBV12-3 or TRBV12-4 and TRBJ1-5; no clear D. This CDR3 contains 13 residues. With 2 bases removed from V and 6 bases from J, the gap between germline ends came to 8 bases. The CDR3 spells CASSLSAGQPQHF. The CDR3 DNA reads TGTGCCAGCAGTTTATCTGCAGGTCAGCCCCAGCATTTT.